Presented here are 27 T cell receptor beta chains from one specimen sequenced in a study of monozygotic twins with inflammatory bowel disease. TCRdb processed the 5' RACE reads again and assigns one entry to each CDR3 protein, with no DNA. This listing includes some 210,000 distinct CDR3 sequences. Source material: blood. Receptors were obtained from a human donor with ulcerative colitis or Crohn's disease, or a healthy co-twin of an affected twin (not recorded which).

CDR3 sequence reads: CSARAEGETYGYTF. V usage is TRBV20-1 and J usage is TRBJ1-2; TCRdb gives TRBD1 as the D gene, but with no DNA this cannot be confirmed. Germline CDR1 reads DFQATT; CDR2 reads SNEGSKA (reference sequence). This CDR3 region has 14 residues.

The chain joins TRBV12-3 or TRBV12-4 to TRBJ2-2; TCRdb names TRBD2, which stays unverified in the absence of DNA. This CDR3 contains 15 residues. The CDR3 sequence is CASEPAGTSVGELFF.

This chain links TRBV20-1 with TRBJ2-3. This CDR3 is 11 amino acids long. CDR1 is DFQATT, CDR2 SNEGSKA, per germline (reference sequence). CDR3 region: CSALLENTQYF.

This sequence joins TRBV5-1 and TRBJ2-1; TCRdb lists TRBD2, though no DNA is available to test this call. Germline V lookup: CDR1 SGHRS, CDR2 YFSETQ. This CDR3 is built from 15 residues. CDR3 protein: CASSSGGAIYNEQFF.

This chain uses TRBV11-3 with TRBJ2-7. The germline V gene has CDR1 SGHNT and CDR2 YENEEA. The CDR3 consists of 13 residues. This CDR3 is CASSVTASYEQYF. The whole variable domain, filled in from reference TRBV11-3 and TRBJ2-7, reads EAGVVQSPRYKIIEKKQPVAFWCNPISGHNTLYWYLQNLGQGPELLIRYENEEAVDDSQLPKDRFSAERLKGVDSTLKIQPAELGDSAVYLCASSVTASYEQYFGPGTRLTVT.

The genes are TRBV5-1 and TRBJ2-7. CDR1 is SGHRS and CDR2 is YFSETQ in the germline V gene. The CDR3 is 14 amino acids. The CDR3: CASSPNRGNYEQYF.

This chain links TRBV6-1 with TRBJ1-3; TCRdb indicates TRBD1, and absent DNA this call remains unverified. The CDR3 covers 15 residues. Germline assignment: CDR1 MNHNS and CDR2 SASEGT. The CDR3 loop is CASTDRVNSGNTIYF.

The genes are TRBV5-1 and TRBJ1-6; without DNA, the TCRdb call of TRBD1 cannot be checked. Germline V CDR1 and CDR2: SGHRS, YFSETQ. The CDR3 runs 15 residues. The CDR3 spells CASSLVGDDNSPLHF.

The chain links TRBV4-1 to TRBJ1-5. The germline V gene has CDR1 MGHRA and CDR2 YSYEKL. CDR3 length: 15 amino acids. CDR3: CASSQVGLTDQPQHF.

The rearrangement uses TRBV4-1 and TRBJ2-7; the TCRdb call, TRBD1, lacks DNA for checking. Germline V gene data show CDR1 as MGHRA and CDR2 as YSYEKL. The CDR3 covers 16 residues. CDR3 protein: CASSQDRGTGYYEQYF.

The chain links TRBV5-4 to TRBJ1-6. CDR1 is SGHNT and CDR2 is YYREEE in the germline V gene (reference sequence). CDR3 length equals 15 residues. The CDR3 here is CASSLGGLYNSPLHF.

The rearrangement uses TRBV6-1 and TRBJ2-7; the TRBD1 assignment by TCRdb is unverifiable without DNA. Germline CDR1 MNHNS, CDR2 SASEGT. CDR3 size: 16 residues. The CDR3 region is CASSEAGGALTYEQYF.

The V call is TRBV2, the J call TRBJ2-1; TCRdb selects TRBD1, and the lack of DNA leaves this call unchecked. Germline CDR1 SNHLY, CDR2 FYNNEI. CDR3 length: 14 residues. CDR3 protein: CASSLGGAGNEQFF.

The chain joins TRBV18 to TRBJ1-2; lacking DNA, the TRBD1 call made by TCRdb goes unchecked. The CDR3 runs to 12 residues. The germline V gene has CDR1 KGHSH and CDR2 LQKENI. CDR3 region: CASSQGVDGYTF.

The chain employs TRBV20-1 and TRBJ2-5; the TCRdb D gene call, TRBD1, has no DNA to confirm it. The length of the CDR3 is 14 residues. Germline V gives CDR1 DFQATT, CDR2 SNEGSKA (reference sequence). This CDR3 reads CSARVPATKETQYF.

The V call is TRBV12-3 or TRBV12-4, the J call TRBJ2-3. The CDR3 contains 17 residues. CDR3 region: CASSLVASDSSTDTQYF.

V is TRBV5-1 and J is TRBJ2-3; TCRdb returns TRBD1, unconfirmable since there is no DNA. From germline, CDR1 is SGHRS and CDR2 YFSETQ. The CDR3 contains 15 residues. CDR3 sequence: CASSLTGGNTDTQYF.

The chain uses TRBV28 and TRBJ1-4; TCRdb names TRBD1, which stays unverified in the absence of DNA. The germline CDR1 and CDR2 sequences are MDHEN and SYDVKM. The CDR3 has 13 amino acids. The chain's CDR3 is CASSPPNTEKLFF. Variable domain in full (rest from reference TRBV28 and TRBJ1-4): DVKVTQSSRYLVKRTGEKVFLECVQDMDHENMFWYRQDPGLGLRLIYFSYDVKMKEKGDIPEGYSVSREKKERFSLILESASTNQTSMYLCASSPPNTEKLFFGSGTQLSVL.

V gene TRBV7-6 combines with J gene TRBJ2-2. This CDR3 contains 14 residues. The germline V gene has CDR1 SGHVS and CDR2 FNYEAQ. The CDR3 sequence: CASGLLLNTGELFF.

This chain links TRBV7-9 with TRBJ1-1; checking the TCRdb D call of TRBD1 is not possible without DNA. This CDR3 region has 13 residues. The germline V gene encodes CDR1 SEHNR and CDR2 FQNEAQ (reference sequence). CDR3 residues: CASAEARGTEAFF.

The rearrangement uses TRBV29-1 and TRBJ2-1; TCRdb's assignment of TRBD2 cannot be checked, as there is no DNA. Germline assignment: CDR1 SQVTM and CDR2 ANQGSEA. The CDR3 runs 14 residues. The CDR3 sequence is CSVDRLAVGNEQFF.

The chain employs TRBV4-1 and TRBJ1-5. Germline-derived CDR1 and CDR2 are MGHRA and YSYEKL. This CDR3 is built from 15 residues. The CDR3 loop is CASSQGRGNDQPQHF.

The chain carries TRBV6-5 and TRBJ2-1; TCRdb returns TRBD1, unconfirmable since there is no DNA. The CDR3 runs 13 residues. Germline CDR1 MNHEY, CDR2 SVGAGI. The CDR3 spells CASRLGQNNEQFF.

This chain joins TRBV29-1 and TRBJ1-1. CDR1 SQVTM and CDR2 ANQGSEA come from the germline V gene. The CDR3 is made up of 13 amino acids. The CDR3 region is CSVVTGLREEAFF.

V gene TRBV7-2 combines with J gene TRBJ1-3; TCRdb designates TRBD1, a call that cannot be tested without DNA. The CDR3 covers 17 residues. Germline values: CDR1 SGHTA, CDR2 FQGNSA. This chain's CDR3 is CASSRNPGQGSGNTIYF.

V and J are TRBV7-9 and TRBJ2-7; TCRdb lists TRBD1, though no DNA is available to test this call. The CDR3 contains 13 residues. The germline V gene encodes CDR1 SEHNR and CDR2 FQNEAQ (reference sequence). CDR3 amino acids: CASSTSGSYEQYF.

The chain recombines TRBV27 with TRBJ2-7; TCRdb designates TRBD2, a call that cannot be tested without DNA. Germline V gene sequence: CDR1 MNHEY, CDR2 SMNVEV (reference sequence). The CDR3 has 15 amino acids. This chain's CDR3 is CASSLSRRAQGEQYF.